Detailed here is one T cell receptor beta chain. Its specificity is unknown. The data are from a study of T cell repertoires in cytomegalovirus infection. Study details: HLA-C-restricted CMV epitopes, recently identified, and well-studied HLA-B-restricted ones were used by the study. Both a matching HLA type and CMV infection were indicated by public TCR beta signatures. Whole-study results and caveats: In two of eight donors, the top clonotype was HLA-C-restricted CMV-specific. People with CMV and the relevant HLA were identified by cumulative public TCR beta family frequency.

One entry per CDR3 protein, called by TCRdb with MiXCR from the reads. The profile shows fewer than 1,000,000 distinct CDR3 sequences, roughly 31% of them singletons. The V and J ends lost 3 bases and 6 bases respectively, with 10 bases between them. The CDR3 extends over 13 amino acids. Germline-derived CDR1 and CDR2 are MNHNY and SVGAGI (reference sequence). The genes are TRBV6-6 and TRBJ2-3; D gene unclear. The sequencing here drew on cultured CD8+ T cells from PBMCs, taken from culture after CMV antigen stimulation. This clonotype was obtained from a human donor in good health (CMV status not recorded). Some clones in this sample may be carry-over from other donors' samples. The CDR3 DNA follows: TGTGCCAGCAGTTATGTCCAAGGCGATACGCAGTATTTT. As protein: CASSYVQGDTQYF.